The 19 T cell receptor beta chains in this list originate from one sample, sequenced in a study of T-cell reconstitution after alpha-beta-depleted transplantation in children. Study outcomes and limitations: The study reportedly traced alpha-beta T cells about two months after transplant to several hundred expanded graft clones.

These receptors have no identified antigens. Library preparation (for TCRbeta) was performed with unique molecular identifiers. TCRdb processed the PCR reads anew with MiXCR; each CDR3 protein has one entry. The sample carries tens of thousands of distinct CDR3 sequences, 5% to 7% recorded once. The sample here was peripheral blood, taken 60 days after TCRalphabeta/CD19-depleted stem cell transplant. These receptors were obtained from a child in the first two years of life who had a stem cell transplant for acute myeloid leukemia, so the T cells may come from the graft donor.

The V and J genes are TRBV5-1 and TRBJ1-6; TRBD1 is a possible D gene (5 bases). The CDR3 runs 15 residues. CDR1 and CDR2 from the germline V gene are SGHRS and YFSETQ. V lost 4 bases, J lost 10 bases, and 18 bases lay in between. CDR3 region: CASSLAQGVKSPLHF. The CDR3 DNA reads as TGCGCCAGCAGCCTCGCGCAGGGAGTTAAATCACCCCTCCACTTT. The full variable domain, completed using reference TRBV5-1 and TRBJ1-6, is KAGVTQTPRYLIKTRGQQVTLSCSPISGHRSVSWYQQTPGQGLQFLFEYFSETQRNKGNFPGRFSGRQFSNSRSEMNVSTLELGDSALYLCASSLAQGVKSPLHFGNGTRLTVT.

This clonotype was picked up many times. The V call is TRBV2, the J call TRBJ1-2; no definite D call. Trimming shortened V by 6 bases and J by 4 bases, and 3 bases separated the two germline ends. Germline V gene data show CDR1 as SNHLY and CDR2 as FYNNEI. This CDR3 spans 10 amino acids. The CDR3 DNA is TGTGCCAGCAGGGGCTATGGCTACACCTTC. It encodes CASRGYGYTF.

The table lists this clonotype with many counts. The gene calls are TRBV5-6 and TRBJ1-2; tentatively, D is TRBD1 (6 bases). CDR1 SGHDT and CDR2 YYEEEE come from the germline V gene. CDR3 size: 14 residues. V lost 2 bases and J lost 10, with 18 bases in between. In DNA form, the CDR3 reads TGTGCCAGCAGCTTCTGGACAGTTAGAGGAGTCTACACCTTC. This codes for CASSFWTVRGVYTF. Looking up the rest from reference TRBV5-6 and TRBJ1-2 gives the full variable domain: DAGVTQSPTHLIKTRGQQVTLRCSPKSGHDTVSWYQQALGQGPQFIFQYYEEEERQRGNFPDRFSGHQFPNYSSELNVNALLLGDSALYLCASSFWTVRGVYTFGSGTRLTVV.

In this sample, this clonotype turned up a few times. The junction and the germline gene differ at one end; a read error may be behind it. This rearrangement joins TRBV7-7 to TRBJ2-2; D call uncertain. Germline CDR1 reads SSHAT; CDR2 reads FNYEAQ (reference sequence). This CDR3 is built from 13 residues. The CDR3 protein is CASSLEGAGELFF. The CDR3 DNA follows: TGTGCTAGCAGCTTAGAAGGTGCCGGGGAGCTGTTTTTT. The variable domain in full, with the rest retrieved from reference TRBV7-7 and TRBJ2-2, is GAGVSQSPRYKVTKRGQDVTLRCDPISSHATLYWYQQALGQGPEFLTYFNYEAQPDKSGLPSDRFSAERPEGSISTLTIQRTEQRDSAMYRCASSLEGAGELFFGEGSRLTVL.

This clonotype was picked up many times. This rearrangement joins TRBV28 to TRBJ1-4; D ambiguous. V lost 8 bases and J lost 4, with 11 bases in between. CDR3 size: 13 residues. CDR1 and CDR2 from the germline V gene are MDHEN and SYDVKM. The CDR3 is CASLGRLNEKLFF. The DNA for the CDR3 is TGTGCCAGCCTGGGCAGACTTAATGAAAAACTGTTTTTT.

J is TRBJ1-2 and V is TRBV29-1; 7 positions agree with TRBD1. With 5 bases clipped from V and 5 bases from J, the junction kept 5 bases outside the gene matches. The CDR3 extends over 12 amino acids. Germline assignment: CDR1 SQVTM and CDR2 ANQGSEA. The CDR3 is CSVTGVEYGYTF. Written as DNA, the CDR3 is TGCAGCGTTACAGGGGTGGAGTATGGCTACACCTTC.

This clonotype was counted ten times or more. The chain combines TRBV6-5 with TRBJ1-1; TRBD1 is a possible D gene (6 bases). V lost 10 bases to trimming and J lost 9 bases, with 15 bases between them. Germline loops: CDR1 MNHEY, CDR2 SVGAGI. CDR3 size: 11 residues. CDR3 sequence reads: CATEQGIKAFF. Here the CDR3 DNA reads TGTGCCACCGAACAGGGTATTAAAGCTTTCTTT.

This clonotype was found many times. The rearrangement joins TRBV7-9 to TRBJ1-1; no definite D call. The V gene lost 5 bases and the J gene lost 4 bases, with 17 bases spanning the gap. Germline V lookup: CDR1 SEHNR, CDR2 FQNEAQ (reference sequence). The CDR3 sequence is 15 residues long. CDR3 sequence (DNA): TGTGCCAGCAGCCCCCTACCAAAGAGACCCACTGAAGCTTTCTTT. It translates to CASSPLPKRPTEAFF.

This clonotype was seen many times. CDR3 region: CASSRGGELFF. The CDR3 region has the DNA TGTGCCAGTTCGAGGGGCGGGGAGCTGTTTTTT. The rearrangement uses TRBV27 and TRBJ2-2; possibly TRBD1 or TRBD2 for D (5 bases each). The germline V and J ends were trimmed by 9 bases and 7 bases, with 9 bases remaining between them. Germline loops: CDR1 MNHEY, CDR2 SMNVEV (reference sequence). The CDR3 contains 11 residues.

This clonotype was counted many times. The chain uses TRBV20-1 and TRBJ2-1, with 11 bases fitting TRBD2. There are 15 residues in the CDR3. J was trimmed by 5 bases and V by 5 bases; bases with no gene match: 8. CDR1 and CDR2 (germline): DFQATT, SNEGSKA (reference sequence). The CDR3 region has the DNA TGCAGTGCTTCCGTACTAGCGGGAGCCCACAATGAGCAGTTCTTC. Residues: CSASVLAGAHNEQFF.

The chain joins TRBV5-6 to TRBJ2-1; no clear D. This CDR3 is built from 15 residues. The ends were cut back, 0 bases at V and 3 bases at J, with 10 bases in the middle. Germline CDR1 reads SGHDT; CDR2 reads YYEEEE. CDR3 in amino acids: CASSLGVYCYNEQFF. In DNA form, the CDR3 reads TGTGCCAGCAGCTTGGGGGTCTACTGCTACAATGAGCAGTTCTTC.

This clonotype was observed a few times. CDR3 amino acids: CASSPSPGIFYEQYF. CDR3 DNA: TGTGCCAGTAGTCCCTCCCCAGGGATCTTCTACGAGCAGTACTTC. This chain links TRBV19 with TRBJ2-7; possible D gene TRBD1, 5 bases. The CDR3 runs 15 residues. V was cut by 5 bases and J by 3 bases, with 17 bases left in between. Germline-derived CDR1 and CDR2 are LNHDA and SQIVND (reference sequence). Drawing the rest from reference TRBV19 and TRBJ2-7, the complete variable domain is DGGITQSPKYLFRKEGQNVTLSCEQNLNHDAMYWYRQDPGQGLRLIYYSQIVNDFQKGDIAEGYSVSREKKESFPLTVTSAQKNPTAFYLCASSPSPGIFYEQYFGPGTRLTVT.

The V call is TRBV20-1, the J call TRBJ2-2, with a possible D match to TRBD1 (5 bases). This CDR3 has 16 residues. Germline-derived CDR1 and CDR2 are DFQATT and SNEGSKA (reference sequence). CDR3 DNA sequence: TGCAGCTCTAGAGATAGAAGGACACACAACACCGGGGAGCTGTTTTTT. Encoded protein: CSSRDRRTHNTGELFF.

This clonotype was counted many times. The chain combines TRBV12-3 or TRBV12-4 with TRBJ2-2, with TRBD2 matching over 8 bases. This CDR3 spans 16 amino acids. The trim removed 3 bases at V and 5 bases at J, leaving 8 bases unmatched. In DNA form, the CDR3 reads TGTGCCAGCAGTTTCGGACTAGCAGCGTGGACCGGGGAGCTGTTTTTT. Amino acids: CASSFGLAAWTGELFF.

This clonotype appeared many times. The chain uses TRBV13 and TRBJ2-7; D is unclear. This CDR3 is 14 amino acids long. Germline loops: CDR1 PRHDT, CDR2 FYEKMQ (reference sequence). V lost 0 bases, J lost 6 bases, and 12 bases lay in between. This CDR3 reads CASSLGGELIEQYF. In DNA form, the CDR3 reads TGTGCCAGCAGCTTAGGGGGCGAGCTCATCGAGCAGTACTTC. Drawing the rest from reference TRBV13 and TRBJ2-7, the complete variable domain is AAGVIQSPRHLIKEKRETATLKCYPIPRHDTVYWYQQGPGQDPQFLISFYEKMQSDKGSIPDRFSAQQFSDYHSELNMSSLELGDSALYFCASSLGGELIEQYFGPGTRLTVT.

This clonotype occurred many times. The CDR3 sequence: CSAREGFSGAYEQYF. The CDR3 region has the DNA TGCAGTGCTAGAGAGGGCTTTAGCGGGGCCTACGAGCAGTACTTC. This chain joins TRBV20-1 and TRBJ2-7; TRBD2 matches at 8 bases. V lost 0 bases and J lost 2; bases outside the gene matches: 6. Looked up from germline, CDR1 is DFQATT and CDR2 is SNEGSKA (reference sequence). CDR3 length: 15 amino acids.

This clonotype was observed at least ten times. This rearrangement joins TRBV7-9 to TRBJ2-1; the D is unclear. This CDR3 has 12 residues. Trimming cost V 5 bases and J 4 bases, with 6 bases left between them. CDR1 and CDR2 from the germline V gene are SEHNR and FQNEAQ (reference sequence). In DNA, the CDR3 is TGTGCCAGCAGCCCCGTATACAATGAGCAGTTCTTC. This translates into CASSPVYNEQFF. Based on the CDR3 plus reference TRBV7-9 and TRBJ2-1, the full variable domain is DTGVSQNPRHKITKRGQNVTFRCDPISEHNRLYWYRQTLGQGPEFLTYFQNEAQLEKSRLLSDRFSAERPKGSFSTLEIQRTEQGDSAMYLCASSPVYNEQFFGPGTRLTVL.

In this sample, this clonotype turned up many times. The chain combines TRBV7-9 with TRBJ2-4; D is ambiguous. Germline assignment: CDR1 SEHNR and CDR2 FQNEAQ (reference sequence). The CDR3 runs 15 residues. V was pared by 5 bases and J by 0 bases, with 11 bases between. The CDR3 reads CASSTSQLAKNIQYF. The CDR3, as DNA: TGTGCCAGCAGCACCTCCCAGTTAGCCAAAAACATTCAGTACTTC.

This clonotype was found many times. CDR3 bases: TGTGCCAGCAGTTTAGGGCCCCAAGTGGATCAGCCCCAGCATTTT. Translation: CASSLGPQVDQPQHF. This chain joins TRBV12-3 or TRBV12-4 and TRBJ1-5; unclear D gene. The V and J ends lost 1 base and 5 bases respectively, with 12 bases between them. The CDR3 extends over 15 amino acids.